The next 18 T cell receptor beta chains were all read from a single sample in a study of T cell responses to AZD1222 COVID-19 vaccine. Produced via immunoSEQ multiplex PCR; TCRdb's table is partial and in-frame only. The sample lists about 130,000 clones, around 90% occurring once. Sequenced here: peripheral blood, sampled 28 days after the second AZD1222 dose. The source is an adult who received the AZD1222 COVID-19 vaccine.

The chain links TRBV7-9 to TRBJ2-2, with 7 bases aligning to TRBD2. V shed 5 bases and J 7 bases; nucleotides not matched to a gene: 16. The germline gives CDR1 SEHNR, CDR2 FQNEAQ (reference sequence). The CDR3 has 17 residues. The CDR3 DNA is TGTGCCAGCAGCAGTACGCCGGGACTACCATTAGGCGGGGAGCTGTTTTTT. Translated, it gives CASSSTPGLPLGGELFF. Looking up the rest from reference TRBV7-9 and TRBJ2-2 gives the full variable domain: DTGVSQNPRHKITKRGQNVTFRCDPISEHNRLYWYRQTLGQGPEFLTYFQNEAQLEKSRLLSDRFSAERPKGSFSTLEIQRTEQGDSAMYLCASSSTPGLPLGGELFFGEGSRLTVL.

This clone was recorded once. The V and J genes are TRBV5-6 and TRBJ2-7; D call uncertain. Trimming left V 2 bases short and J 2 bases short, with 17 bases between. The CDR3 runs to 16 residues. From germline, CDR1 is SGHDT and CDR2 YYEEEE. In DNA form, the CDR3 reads TGTGCCAGCAGCTTTTTCGGCTTAAGGAGCACCTACGAGCAGTACTTC. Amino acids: CASSFFGLRSTYEQYF.

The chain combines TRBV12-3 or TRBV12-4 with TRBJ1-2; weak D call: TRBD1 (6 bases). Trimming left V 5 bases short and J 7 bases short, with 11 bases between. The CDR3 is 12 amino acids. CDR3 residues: CASSPGTLGYTF. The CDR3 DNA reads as TGTGCCAGCAGTCCTGGGACACTTGGCTACACCTTC.

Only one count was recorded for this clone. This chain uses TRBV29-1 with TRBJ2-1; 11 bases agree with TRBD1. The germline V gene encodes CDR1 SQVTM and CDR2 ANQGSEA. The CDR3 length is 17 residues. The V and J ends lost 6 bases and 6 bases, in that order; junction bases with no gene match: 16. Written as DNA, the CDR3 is TGCAGCGTCCAGGGGGCAGTAGGACAGGGGGCGATCAATGAGCAGTTCTTC. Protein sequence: CSVQGAVGQGAINEQFF.

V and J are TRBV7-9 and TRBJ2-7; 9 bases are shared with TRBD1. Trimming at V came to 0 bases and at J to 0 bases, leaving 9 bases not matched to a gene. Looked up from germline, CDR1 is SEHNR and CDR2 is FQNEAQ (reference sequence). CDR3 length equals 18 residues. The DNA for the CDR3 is TGTGCCAGCAGCTTAGCGCTGGGACAGGGACTACTCTCCTACGAGCAGTACTTC. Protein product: CASSLALGQGLLSYEQYF.

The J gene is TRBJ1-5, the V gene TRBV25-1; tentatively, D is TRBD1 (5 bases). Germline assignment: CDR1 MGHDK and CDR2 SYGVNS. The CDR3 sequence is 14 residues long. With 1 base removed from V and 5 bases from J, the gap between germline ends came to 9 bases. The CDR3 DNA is TGTGCCAGCAGTGAATTTGGAGGGGATCAGCCCCAGCATTTT. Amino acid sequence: CASSEFGGDQPQHF.

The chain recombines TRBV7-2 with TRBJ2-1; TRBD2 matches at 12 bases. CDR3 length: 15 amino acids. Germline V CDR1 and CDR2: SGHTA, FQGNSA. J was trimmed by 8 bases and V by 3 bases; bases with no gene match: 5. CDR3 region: CASSFSLAGGHEQFF. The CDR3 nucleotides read TGTGCCAGCAGCTTTAGTCTAGCGGGGGGGCATGAGCAGTTCTTC.

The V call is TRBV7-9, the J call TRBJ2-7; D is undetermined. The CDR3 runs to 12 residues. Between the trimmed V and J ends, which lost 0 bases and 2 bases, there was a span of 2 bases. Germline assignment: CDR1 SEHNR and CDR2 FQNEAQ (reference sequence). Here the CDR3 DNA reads TGTGCCAGCAGCTTAGCGACCTACGAGCAGTACTTC. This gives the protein CASSLATYEQYF.

The CDR3 is CASSPGPGYTDTQYF. The CDR3, as DNA: TGTGCCAGCAGCCCCGGTCCCGGTTACACAGATACGCAGTATTTT. The chain uses TRBV13 and TRBJ2-3; D gene unclear. The V end was cut by 5 bases, the J end by 2 bases, with 14 bases between. CDR1 is PRHDT, CDR2 FYEKMQ, per germline (reference sequence). The CDR3 loop spans 15 amino acids. The variable domain in full, with the rest retrieved from reference TRBV13 and TRBJ2-3, is AAGVIQSPRHLIKEKRETATLKCYPIPRHDTVYWYQQGPGQDPQFLISFYEKMQSDKGSIPDRFSAQQFSDYHSELNMSSLELGDSALYFCASSPGPGYTDTQYFGPGTRLTVL.

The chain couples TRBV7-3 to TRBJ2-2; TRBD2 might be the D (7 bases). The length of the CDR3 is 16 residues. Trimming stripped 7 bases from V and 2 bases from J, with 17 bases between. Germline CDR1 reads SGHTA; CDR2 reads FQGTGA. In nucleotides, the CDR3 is TGTGCCAGCACCTCCGGGGGCGGGGGTAACACCGGGGAGCTGTTTTTT. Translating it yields CASTSGGGGNTGELFF.

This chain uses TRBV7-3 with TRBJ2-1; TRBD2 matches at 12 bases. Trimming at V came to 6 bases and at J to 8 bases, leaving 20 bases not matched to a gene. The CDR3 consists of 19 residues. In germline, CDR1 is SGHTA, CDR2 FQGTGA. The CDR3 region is CASSPLSLAGGPGGDEQFF. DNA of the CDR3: TGTGCCAGCAGTCCCCTTAGTCTAGCGGGGGGGCCCGGAGGCGATGAGCAGTTCTTC.

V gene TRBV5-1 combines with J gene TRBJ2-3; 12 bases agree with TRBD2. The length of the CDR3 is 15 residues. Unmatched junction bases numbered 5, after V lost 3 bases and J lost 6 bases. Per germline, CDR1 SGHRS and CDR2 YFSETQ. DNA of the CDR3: TGCGCCAGCAGCTATCTAGCGGGAGGGCCGGATACGCAGTATTTT. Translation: CASSYLAGGPDTQYF.

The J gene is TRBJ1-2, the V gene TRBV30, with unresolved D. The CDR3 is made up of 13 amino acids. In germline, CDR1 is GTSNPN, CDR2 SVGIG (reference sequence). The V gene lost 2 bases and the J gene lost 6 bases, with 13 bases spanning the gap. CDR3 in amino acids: CAWSPGRSNGYTF. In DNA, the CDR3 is TGTGCCTGGAGTCCCGGCAGGTCGAATGGCTACACCTTC.

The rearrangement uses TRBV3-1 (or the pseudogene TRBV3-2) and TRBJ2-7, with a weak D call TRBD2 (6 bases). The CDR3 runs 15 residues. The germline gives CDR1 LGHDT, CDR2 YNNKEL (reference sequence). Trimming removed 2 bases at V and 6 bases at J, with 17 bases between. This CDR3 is CASSQFAGRRAEQYF. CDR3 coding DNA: TGTGCCAGCAGCCAATTCGCGGGACGCCGGGCCGAGCAGTACTTC.

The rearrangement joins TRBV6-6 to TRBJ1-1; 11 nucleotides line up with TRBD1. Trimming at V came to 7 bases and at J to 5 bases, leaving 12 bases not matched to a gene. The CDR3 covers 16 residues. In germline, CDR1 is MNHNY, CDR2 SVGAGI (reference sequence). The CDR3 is CASTIGQGAVSTEAFF. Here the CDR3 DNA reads TGTGCCAGCACTATCGGACAGGGGGCAGTCAGTACTGAAGCTTTCTTT.

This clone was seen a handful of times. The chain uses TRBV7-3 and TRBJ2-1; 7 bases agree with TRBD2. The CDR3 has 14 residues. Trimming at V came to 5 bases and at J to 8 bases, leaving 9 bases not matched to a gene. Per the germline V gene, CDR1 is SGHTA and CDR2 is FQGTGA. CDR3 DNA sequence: TGTGCCAGCAGCCTCCGGGACTATCTGGATGAGCAGTTCTTC. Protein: CASSLRDYLDEQFF.

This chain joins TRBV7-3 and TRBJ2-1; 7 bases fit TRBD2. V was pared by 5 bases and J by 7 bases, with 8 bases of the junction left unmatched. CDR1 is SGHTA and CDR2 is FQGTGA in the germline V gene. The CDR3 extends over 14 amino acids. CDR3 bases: TGTGCCAGCAGCGCCGGGACTATAGGGAATGAGCAGTTCTTC. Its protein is CASSAGTIGNEQFF.

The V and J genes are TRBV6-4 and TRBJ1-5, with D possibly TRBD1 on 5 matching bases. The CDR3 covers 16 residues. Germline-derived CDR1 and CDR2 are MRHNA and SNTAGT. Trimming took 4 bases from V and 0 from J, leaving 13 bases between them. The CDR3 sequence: CASSGGRDYSNQPQHF. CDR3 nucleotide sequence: TGTGCCAGCAGTGGGGGCAGGGACTATAGCAATCAGCCCCAGCATTTT.